The 26 T cell receptor beta chains in this list originate from one sample, sequenced in a study of spatial heterogeneity in lung cancer. Time point here: sample taken at primary tumor resection. Each CDR3 protein is one row after TCRdb ran MiXCR on the 5' RACE reads. Among approximately 44,000 distinct CDR3 sequences listed, around 15% were seen once. This material consisted of PBMCs, taken at surgery. These receptor sequences come from a male donor with early-stage non-small cell lung cancer.

The CDR3 bases are TGTGCCAGCAGCTTAGTAGGACAGGGTACCACTGAAGCTTTCTTT. Its translation is CASSLVGQGTTEAFF. The chain carries TRBV7-2 and TRBJ1-1, with TRBD1 matching 8 bases. After removal of 1 base from V and 4 bases from J, the junction contained 5 bases not matched to a gene. Per the germline V gene, CDR1 is SGHTA and CDR2 is FQGNSA. The CDR3 consists of 15 residues.

V is TRBV29-1 and J is TRBJ1-1, with D tentatively TRBD1 (5 bases). V lost 6 bases to trimming and J lost 3 bases, with 11 bases between them. Germline V CDR1 and CDR2: SQVTM, ANQGSEA. The CDR3 loop spans 12 amino acids. This CDR3 reads CSVDSGYTEAFF. CDR3 nucleotides: TGCAGCGTAGATTCAGGGTACACTGAAGCTTTCTTT.

This clonotype was recorded many times. The gene calls are TRBV15 and TRBJ2-3, with a possible D match to TRBD2 (5 bases). CDR3 length: 16 amino acids. Germline-derived CDR1 and CDR2 are LNHNV and YYDKDF (reference sequence). The V end lost 3 bases, the J end lost 6 bases, and 19 bases lay between the germline ends. In DNA form, the CDR3 reads TGTGCCACCAGCAGCACCAGGAGGACCACTCCGGATACGCAGTATTTT. Translation gives CATSSTRRTTPDTQYF. The entire variable domain, with the rest obtained from reference TRBV15 and TRBJ2-3, is as follows: DAMVIQNPRYQVTQFGKPVTLSCSQTLNHNVMYWYQQKSSQAPKLLFHYYDKDFNNEADTPDNFQSRRPNTSFCFLDIRSPGLGDTAMYLCATSSTRRTTPDTQYFGPGTRLTVL.

The gene calls are TRBV5-1 and TRBJ1-6; 11 nucleotides line up with TRBD1. CDR1 is SGHRS, CDR2 YFSETQ, per germline. CDR3 length equals 15 residues. V lost 4 bases, J lost 8 bases, and 5 bases stayed unmatched. The CDR3 sequence is CASSMGQGGHSPLHF. The CDR3 nucleotides read TGCGCCAGCAGCATGGGACAGGGGGGACATTCACCCCTCCACTTT.

The table lists this clonotype with a count of one. The V gene is TRBV27, the J gene TRBJ2-3, with a tentative D call TRBD2 (5 bases). This CDR3 has 14 amino acids. The V gene lost 5 bases and the J gene lost 6 bases, with 15 bases spanning the gap. Germline loops: CDR1 MNHEY, CDR2 SMNVEV (reference sequence). The DNA for the CDR3 is TGTGCCAGCAGTCAAACACTAGGTTACGATACGCAGTATTTT. Residues: CASSQTLGYDTQYF.

This clonotype has just a few counts. The chain recombines TRBV5-6 with TRBJ1-2, with 9 bases that match TRBD1. Germline V gene sequence: CDR1 SGHDT, CDR2 YYEEEE. The CDR3 extends over 15 amino acids. The junction had 9 bases not matched to a gene; V was cut back by 4 bases and J by 5 bases. Here the CDR3 reads CASSPGQGRTYGYTF. The CDR3 region has the DNA TGTGCCAGCAGCCCTGGACAGGGGAGGACATATGGCTACACCTTC.

This clonotype was seen at least ten times. The chain carries TRBV3-1 and TRBJ2-7; D not certain. The CDR3 spans 15 residues. V was pared by 3 bases and J by 2 bases, with 14 bases between. Per germline, CDR1 LGHDT and CDR2 YNNKEL (reference sequence). As DNA, the CDR3 is TGTGCCAGCAGCCAGAGCGAGCGTGAGACCTACGAGCAGTACTTC. It translates to CASSQSERETYEQYF.

The chain couples TRBV7-2 to TRBJ1-2; 7 nucleotides match TRBD1. The CDR3 spans 13 residues. V lost 6 bases, J lost 3 bases, and 4 bases stayed unmatched. Germline-derived CDR1 and CDR2 are SGHTA and FQGNSA. CDR3 coding DNA: TGTGCCAGCAGACCACAGGGGTACTATGGCTACACCTTC. Translated: CASRPQGYYGYTF.

The rearrangement joins TRBV5-6 to TRBJ2-3; 8 positions agree with TRBD2. Germline CDR1 SGHDT, CDR2 YYEEEE. The CDR3 loop spans 15 amino acids. V was pared by 2 bases and J by 4 bases, with 6 bases of the junction left unmatched. The CDR3 sequence: CASSFAGGRADTQYF. The CDR3 bases are TGTGCCAGCAGCTTTGCGGGAGGAAGGGCAGATACGCAGTATTTT.

This chain links TRBV15 with TRBJ2-3; D call uncertain. The CDR3 totals 15 residues. CDR1 and CDR2 (germline): LNHNV, YYDKDF (reference sequence). Trimming removed 1 base from V and 2 bases from J, with 10 bases in between. Written as DNA, the CDR3 is TGTGCCACCAGCAGAGGAGACGCTTCCACAGATACGCAGTATTTT. Its translation is CATSRGDASTDTQYF.

This clonotype was detected many times. The rearrangement uses TRBV11-2 and TRBJ1-2; D might be TRBD1 (6 bases). Germline-derived CDR1 and CDR2 are SGHAT and FQNNGV. V shed 5 bases and J shed 4 bases, with 14 bases lying between them. The CDR3 length is 14 residues. The CDR3: CASSPGTLPYGYTF. In nucleotides, the CDR3 is TGTGCCAGCAGCCCAGGGACACTCCCCTATGGCTACACCTTC. The full variable domain, rest sourced from reference TRBV11-2 and TRBJ1-2, is EAGVAQSPRYKIIEKRQSVAFWCNPISGHATLYWYQQILGQGPKLLIQFQNNGVVDDSQLPKDRFSAERLKGVDSTLKIQPAKLEDSAVYLCASSPGTLPYGYTFGSGTRLTVV.

Remarks on this clonotype: A read error may be the cause here, since a much bigger clone is one base away. The chain recombines TRBV5-1 with TRBJ1-6, with D unclear. CDR3 length: 14 residues. The germline CDR1 and CDR2 sequences are SGHRS and YFSETQ. The V end lost 7 bases, the J end lost 10 bases, and 18 bases lay between the germline ends. CDR3: CASEEGFGCSPLHF. Written as DNA, the CDR3 is TGCGCCAGCGAGGAGGGATTTGGTTGCTCACCCCTCCACTTT.

There are a few counts of this clonotype. The rearrangement joins TRBV28 to TRBJ1-2, with TRBD1 identical over 7 bases. In germline, CDR1 is MDHEN, CDR2 SYDVKM. CDR3 size: 16 residues. After removal of 7 bases from V and 1 base from J, the junction contained 12 bases not matched to a gene. CDR3 DNA: TGTGCCAGCATATCGGACAGGCAGAGCTTTAACTATGGCTACACCTTC. It encodes CASISDRQSFNYGYTF.

This clonotype was observed at least ten times. The V call is TRBV29-1, the J call TRBJ2-1, with D possibly matching TRBD1 (5 bases). This CDR3 is 12 amino acids long. In germline, CDR1 is SQVTM, CDR2 ANQGSEA. Trimming took 7 bases from V and 10 from J, leaving 17 bases between them. This CDR3 is CSAYSSRGEQFF. The DNA of the CDR3 is TGCAGCGCCTACTCCAGTAGGGGCGAGCAGTTCTTC.

This clonotype was found a few times. V is TRBV4-3 and J is TRBJ2-5; the D gene is possibly TRBD1 (6 bases). The germline V and J ends were trimmed by 2 bases and 4 bases, with 8 bases remaining between them. Germline loops: CDR1 LGHNA, CDR2 YSLEER. The CDR3 covers 13 residues. The CDR3 loop reads CASSQLGGETQYF. The CDR3 DNA follows: TGCGCCAGCAGCCAACTAGGGGGAGAGACCCAGTACTTC.

The chain is built from TRBV2 and TRBJ2-3; 7 bases align to TRBD2. There are 15 residues in the CDR3. V lost 1 base and J lost 3; bases outside the gene matches: 4. Germline V gives CDR1 SNHLY, CDR2 FYNNEI. The CDR3 loop reads CASSEGLAETDTQYF. CDR3 coding DNA: TGTGCCAGCAGTGAAGGGCTAGCGGAGACAGATACGCAGTATTTT.

The table lists this clonotype with a few counts. One end of the junction fails to match germline, which may point to a read error. The gene calls are TRBV6-1 and TRBJ1-1; no reliable D call. This CDR3 contains 11 residues. Germline V CDR1 and CDR2: MNHNS, SASEGT. In DNA form, the CDR3 reads TGTGCCAGCAGTGCAAACAGCTCCCCGGTCTTT. It codes for CASSANSSPVF.

This clonotype has only a few counts. The rearrangement links TRBV5-1 to TRBJ2-1; D unclear. The length of the CDR3 is 13 residues. Germline V gene data show CDR1 as SGHRS and CDR2 as YFSETQ. The germline V and J ends were trimmed by 1 base and 5 bases, with 7 bases remaining between them. The CDR3 protein is CASSLIPDNEQFF. Here the CDR3 DNA reads TGCGCCAGCAGCTTGATTCCGGACAATGAGCAGTTCTTC. Looking up the rest from reference TRBV5-1 and TRBJ2-1 gives the full variable domain: KAGVTQTPRYLIKTRGQQVTLSCSPISGHRSVSWYQQTPGQGLQFLFEYFSETQRNKGNFPGRFSGRQFSNSRSEMNVSTLELGDSALYLCASSLIPDNEQFFGPGTRLTVL.

This clonotype was detected a few times. This chain uses TRBV20-1 with TRBJ1-4; D remains ambiguous. V was clipped by 7 bases and J by 0 bases, with 6 bases between them. The CDR3 covers 12 residues. Germline V gene data show CDR1 as DFQATT and CDR2 as SNEGSKA (reference sequence). CDR3 bases: TGCAGTGTCAGAGCAACTAATGAAAAACTGTTTTTT. This codes for CSVRATNEKLFF.

This clonotype turned up a few times. The CDR3 here is CASSRSRDYEQYF. In DNA, the CDR3 is TGTGCCAGCAGCCGGAGCAGAGACTACGAGCAGTACTTC. The chain couples TRBV3-1 to TRBJ2-7, with D hard to call. Germline values: CDR1 LGHDT, CDR2 YNNKEL (reference sequence). Between the trimmed V and J ends, which lost 4 bases and 3 bases, there was a span of 10 bases. There are 13 residues in the CDR3.

This clonotype was recorded many times. The junction departs from the called germline gene at one end, perhaps through a read error. V usage is TRBV20-1 and J usage is TRBJ1-3; 7 nucleotides line up with TRBD1. Germline CDR1 is DFQATT and CDR2 is SNEGSKA (reference sequence). The length of the CDR3 is 12 residues. CDR3 residues: CSASPGGITIYF. CDR3 coding DNA: TGCAGTGCTAGCCCAGGGGGAATCACCATATATTTT.

This clonotype was seen repeatedly, ten times or more. This chain joins TRBV3-1 and TRBJ1-1; D might be TRBD1 (6 bases). The CDR3 length is 12 residues. Germline CDR1 reads LGHDT; CDR2 reads YNNKEL (reference sequence). V lost 5 bases and J 8 bases, leaving 12 bases between the germline ends. The CDR3 loop is CASSNFDREAFF. DNA for the CDR3: TGTGCCAGCAGCAACTTCGACAGGGAAGCTTTCTTT.

The sample holds a few counts of this clonotype. This rearrangement joins TRBV6-5 to TRBJ1-4, with 8 bases lining up with TRBD1. The junction had 12 bases not matched to a gene; V was cut back by 4 bases and J by 5 bases. The CDR3 is made up of 17 amino acids. The germline gives CDR1 MNHEY, CDR2 SVGAGI. CDR3 protein: CASSFLTRGRRNEKLFF. CDR3 coding DNA: TGTGCCAGCAGTTTCTTGACCAGGGGGCGGCGGAATGAAAAACTGTTTTTT.

This clonotype occurred many times. The chain is built from TRBV29-1 and TRBJ2-3, with 7 nucleotides matching TRBD2. The CDR3 covers 13 residues. Germline V lookup: CDR1 SQVTM, CDR2 ANQGSEA. J was trimmed by 4 bases and V by 1 base; bases with no gene match: 2. CDR3 sequence (DNA): TGCAGCGTTGAAGTTGCGGGAGCAGATACGCAGTATTTT. Protein sequence: CSVEVAGADTQYF.

This clonotype was seen many times. CDR3 in DNA: TGTGCCAGCAGCTTAGGCGGAGGGGGTGGCAAAGCTTTCTTT. This gives the protein CASSLGGGGGKAFF. This rearrangement joins TRBV7-2 to TRBJ1-1, with TRBD1 as a possible D gene (6 bases). This CDR3 spans 14 amino acids. The germline V gene has CDR1 SGHTA and CDR2 FQGNSA. Trimming removed 1 base from V and 9 bases from J, with 15 bases in between.

This clonotype has just one count. The V call is TRBV2, the J call TRBJ1-2; D may be TRBD1 (5 bases). Trimming pared 1 base from V and 4 bases from J, leaving 7 bases between. Germline CDR1 reads SNHLY; CDR2 reads FYNNEI. This CDR3 region has 13 residues. CDR3 nucleotides: TGTGCCAGCAGTGAAGAAGACAGCTATGGCTACACCTTC. Its translation: CASSEEDSYGYTF.